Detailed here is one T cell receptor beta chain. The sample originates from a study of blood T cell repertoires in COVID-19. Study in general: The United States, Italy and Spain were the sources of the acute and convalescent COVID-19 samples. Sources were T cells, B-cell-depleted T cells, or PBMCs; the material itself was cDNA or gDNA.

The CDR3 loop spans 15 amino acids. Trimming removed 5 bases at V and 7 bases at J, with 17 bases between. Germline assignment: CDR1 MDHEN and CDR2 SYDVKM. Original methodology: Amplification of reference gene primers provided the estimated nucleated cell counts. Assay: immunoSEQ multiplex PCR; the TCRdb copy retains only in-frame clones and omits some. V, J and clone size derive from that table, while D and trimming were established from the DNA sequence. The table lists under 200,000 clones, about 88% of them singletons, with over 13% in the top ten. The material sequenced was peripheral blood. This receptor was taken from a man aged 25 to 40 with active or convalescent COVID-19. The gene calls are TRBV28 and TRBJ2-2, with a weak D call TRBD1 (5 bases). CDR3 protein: CASSPTGIIGGELFF. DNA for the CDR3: TGTGCCAGCAGTCCTACAGGTATTATCGGCGGGGAGCTGTTTTTT.